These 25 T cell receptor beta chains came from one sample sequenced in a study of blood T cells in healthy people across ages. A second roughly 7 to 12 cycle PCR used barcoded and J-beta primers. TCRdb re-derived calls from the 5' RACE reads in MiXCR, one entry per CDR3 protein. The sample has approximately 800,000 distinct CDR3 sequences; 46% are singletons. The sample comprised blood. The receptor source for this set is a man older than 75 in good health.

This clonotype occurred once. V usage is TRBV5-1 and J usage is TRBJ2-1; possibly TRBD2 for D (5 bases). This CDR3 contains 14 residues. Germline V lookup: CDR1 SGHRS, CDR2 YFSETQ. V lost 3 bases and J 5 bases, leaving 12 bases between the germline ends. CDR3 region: CASSSGGINNEQFF. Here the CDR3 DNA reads TGCGCCAGCAGCTCCGGAGGTATAAACAATGAGCAGTTCTTC. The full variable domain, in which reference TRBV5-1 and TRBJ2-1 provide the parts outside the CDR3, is KAGVTQTPRYLIKTRGQQVTLSCSPISGHRSVSWYQQTPGQGLQFLFEYFSETQRNKGNFPGRFSGRQFSNSRSEMNVSTLELGDSALYLCASSSGGINNEQFFGPGTRLTVL.

CDR3 nucleotide sequence: TGTGCCAGCAGCCTCACTTGGCCGGGGATCTCTGGAAACACCATATATTTT. Its translation: CASSLTWPGISGNTIYF. V usage is TRBV7-2 and J usage is TRBJ1-3; D gene ambiguous. Germline V gives CDR1 SGHTA, CDR2 FQGNSA. V lost 5 bases and J 0 bases, leaving 17 bases between the germline ends. This CDR3 comprises 17 residues.

CDR3 bases: TGTGCCAGCAGCCAAGTAATGGGGCGTGGTGAGCAGTTCTTC. Its translation: CASSQVMGRGEQFF. The chain uses TRBV3-1 and TRBJ2-1; TRBD1 might be the D (5 bases). The CDR3 is 14 amino acids. CDR1 is LGHDT and CDR2 is YNNKEL in the germline V gene (reference sequence). The V end was cut by 1 base, the J end by 9 bases, with 13 bases between.

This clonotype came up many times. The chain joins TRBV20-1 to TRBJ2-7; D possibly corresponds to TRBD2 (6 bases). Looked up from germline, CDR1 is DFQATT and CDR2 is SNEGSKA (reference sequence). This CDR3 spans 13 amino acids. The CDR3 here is CSARDGSSYEQYF. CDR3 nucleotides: TGCAGCGCCCGGGACGGGAGCTCCTACGAGCAGTACTTC.

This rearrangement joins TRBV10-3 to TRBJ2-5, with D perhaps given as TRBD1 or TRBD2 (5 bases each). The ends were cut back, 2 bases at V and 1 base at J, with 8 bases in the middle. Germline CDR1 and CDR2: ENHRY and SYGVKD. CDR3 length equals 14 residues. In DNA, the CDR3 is TGTGCCATCAGTGAGCGGGGCATCCAAGAGACCCAGTACTTC. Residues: CAISERGIQETQYF.

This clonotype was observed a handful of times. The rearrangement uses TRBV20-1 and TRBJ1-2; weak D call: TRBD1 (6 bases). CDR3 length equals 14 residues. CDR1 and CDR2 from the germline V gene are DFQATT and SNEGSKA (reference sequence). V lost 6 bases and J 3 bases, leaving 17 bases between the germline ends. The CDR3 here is CSAPPQDSYYGYTF. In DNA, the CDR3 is TGCAGTGCCCCACCCCAGGACAGCTACTATGGCTACACCTTC.

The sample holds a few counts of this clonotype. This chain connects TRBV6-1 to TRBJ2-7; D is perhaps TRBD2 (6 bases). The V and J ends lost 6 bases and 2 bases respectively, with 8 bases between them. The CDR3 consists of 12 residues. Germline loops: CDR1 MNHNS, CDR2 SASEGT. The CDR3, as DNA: TGTGCCAGCAGCCGACTAGCCTACGAGCAGTACTTC. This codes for CASSRLAYEQYF.

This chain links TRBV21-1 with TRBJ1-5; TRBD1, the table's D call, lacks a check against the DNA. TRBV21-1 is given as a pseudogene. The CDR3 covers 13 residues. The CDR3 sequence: CASSTRPGQPQHF. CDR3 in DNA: TGTGCCAGCAGCACCCGACCCGGCCAGCCCCAGCATTTT.

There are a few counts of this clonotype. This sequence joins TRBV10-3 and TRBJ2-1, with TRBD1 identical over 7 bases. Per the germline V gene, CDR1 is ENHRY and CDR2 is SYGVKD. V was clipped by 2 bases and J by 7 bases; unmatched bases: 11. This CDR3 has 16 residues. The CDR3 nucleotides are TGTGCCATCAGTGAGGCAGGGGGATCGAGTGGGAATGAGCAGTTCTTC. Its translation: CAISEAGGSSGNEQFF.

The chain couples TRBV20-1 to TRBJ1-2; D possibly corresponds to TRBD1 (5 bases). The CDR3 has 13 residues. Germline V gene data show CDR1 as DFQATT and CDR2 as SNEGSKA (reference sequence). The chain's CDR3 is CSGLGVWEAGYTF. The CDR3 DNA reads TGCAGCGGATTAGGGGTGTGGGAAGCTGGCTACACCTTC.

CDR3 DNA: TGTGCCAGCAGGGACTACTCTAGCACAGATACGCAGTATTTT. It specifies CASRDYSSTDTQYF. This chain joins TRBV25-1 and TRBJ2-3, with a tentative D call TRBD2 (6 bases). Trimming shortened V by 6 bases and J by 0 bases, and 10 bases separated the two germline ends. The germline V gene has CDR1 MGHDK and CDR2 SYGVNS. There are 14 residues in the CDR3.

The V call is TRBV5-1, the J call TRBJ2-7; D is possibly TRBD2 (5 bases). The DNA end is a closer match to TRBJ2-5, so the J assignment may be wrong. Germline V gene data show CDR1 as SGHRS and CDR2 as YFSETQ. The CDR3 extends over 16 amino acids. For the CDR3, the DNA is TGCGCCAGCAGCTTGGGATTGACGGGGAATCAAGAGACCCAGTACTTC. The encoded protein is CASSLGLTGNQETQYF.

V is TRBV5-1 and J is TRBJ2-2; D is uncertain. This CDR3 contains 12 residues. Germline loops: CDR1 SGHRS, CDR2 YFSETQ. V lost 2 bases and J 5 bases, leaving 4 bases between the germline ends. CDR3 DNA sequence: TGCGCCAGCAGCTTTCAAACCGGGGAGCTGTTTTTT. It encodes CASSFQTGELFF. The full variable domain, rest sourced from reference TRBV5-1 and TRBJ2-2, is KAGVTQTPRYLIKTRGQQVTLSCSPISGHRSVSWYQQTPGQGLQFLFEYFSETQRNKGNFPGRFSGRQFSNSRSEMNVSTLELGDSALYLCASSFQTGELFFGEGSRLTVL.

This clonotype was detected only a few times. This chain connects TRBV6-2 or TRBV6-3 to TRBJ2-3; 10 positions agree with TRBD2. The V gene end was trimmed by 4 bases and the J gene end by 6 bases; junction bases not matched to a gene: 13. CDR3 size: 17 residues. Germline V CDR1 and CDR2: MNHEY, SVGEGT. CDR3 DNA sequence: TGTGCCAGCAGTTCAACCAAAGCGGGAGGGGATTCCGATACGCAGTATTTT. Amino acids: CASSSTKAGGDSDTQYF.

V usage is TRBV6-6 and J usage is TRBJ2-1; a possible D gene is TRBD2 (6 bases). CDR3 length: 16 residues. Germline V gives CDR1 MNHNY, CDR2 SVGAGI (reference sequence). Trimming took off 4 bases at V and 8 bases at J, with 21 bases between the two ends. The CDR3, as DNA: TGTGCCAGCAGTTGGGACGGGAGACCGGAGATTGATGAGCAGTTCTTC. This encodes CASSWDGRPEIDEQFF.

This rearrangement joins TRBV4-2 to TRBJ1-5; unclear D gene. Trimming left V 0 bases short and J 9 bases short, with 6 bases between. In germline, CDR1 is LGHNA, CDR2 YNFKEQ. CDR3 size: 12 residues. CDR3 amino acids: CASSQDSGPQHF. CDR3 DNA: TGTGCCAGCAGCCAAGATAGCGGGCCCCAGCATTTT.

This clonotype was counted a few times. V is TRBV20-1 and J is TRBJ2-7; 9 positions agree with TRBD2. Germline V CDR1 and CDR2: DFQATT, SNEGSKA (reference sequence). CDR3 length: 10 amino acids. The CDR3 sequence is CTSGAYEQYF. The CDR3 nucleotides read TGCACTAGCGGGGCCTACGAGCAGTACTTC.

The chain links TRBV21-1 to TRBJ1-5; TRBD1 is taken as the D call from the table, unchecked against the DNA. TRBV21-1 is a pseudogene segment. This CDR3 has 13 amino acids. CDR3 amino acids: CASSNGGHSSQHF. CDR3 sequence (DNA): TGTGCCAGCAGCAATGGGGGCCACTCGAGCCAACATTTT.

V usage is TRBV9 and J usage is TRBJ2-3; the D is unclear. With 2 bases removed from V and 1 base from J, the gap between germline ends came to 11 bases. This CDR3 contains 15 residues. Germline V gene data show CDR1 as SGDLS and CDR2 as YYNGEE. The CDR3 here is CASSVAAVGTDTQYF. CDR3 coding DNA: TGTGCCAGCAGCGTTGCGGCGGTGGGCACAGATACGCAGTATTTT.

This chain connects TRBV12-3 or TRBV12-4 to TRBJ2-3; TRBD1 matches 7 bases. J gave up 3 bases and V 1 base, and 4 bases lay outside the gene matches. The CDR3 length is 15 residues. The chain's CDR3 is CASSLVGTATDTQYF. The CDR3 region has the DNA TGTGCCAGCAGTTTAGTGGGGACAGCTACAGATACGCAGTATTTT.

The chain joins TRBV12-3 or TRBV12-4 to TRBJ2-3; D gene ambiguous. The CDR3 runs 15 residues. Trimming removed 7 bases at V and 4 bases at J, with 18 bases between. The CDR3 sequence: CASILEGVGPDTQYF. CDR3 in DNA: TGTGCCAGCATCCTAGAAGGAGTGGGCCCAGATACGCAGTATTTT.

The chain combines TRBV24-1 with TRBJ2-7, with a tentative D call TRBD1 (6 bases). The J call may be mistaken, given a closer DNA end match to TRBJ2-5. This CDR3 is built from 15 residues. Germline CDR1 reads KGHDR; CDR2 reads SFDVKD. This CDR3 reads CATSDPRTVSETQYF. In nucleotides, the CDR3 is TGTGCCACCAGTGACCCCCGGACAGTATCAGAGACCCAGTACTTC.

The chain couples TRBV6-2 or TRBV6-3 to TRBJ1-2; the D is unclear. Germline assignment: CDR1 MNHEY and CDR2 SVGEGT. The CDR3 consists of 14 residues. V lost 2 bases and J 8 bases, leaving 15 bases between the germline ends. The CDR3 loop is CASSYHGPAGGYTF. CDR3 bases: TGTGCCAGCAGTTACCACGGGCCAGCTGGGGGCTACACCTTC.

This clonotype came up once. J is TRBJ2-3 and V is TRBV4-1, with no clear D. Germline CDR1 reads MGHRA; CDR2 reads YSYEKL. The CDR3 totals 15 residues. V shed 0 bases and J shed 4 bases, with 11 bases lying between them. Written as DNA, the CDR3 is TGCGCCAGCAGCCAAGAAATGAGCAGGCCAGATACGCAGTATTTT. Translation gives CASSQEMSRPDTQYF.

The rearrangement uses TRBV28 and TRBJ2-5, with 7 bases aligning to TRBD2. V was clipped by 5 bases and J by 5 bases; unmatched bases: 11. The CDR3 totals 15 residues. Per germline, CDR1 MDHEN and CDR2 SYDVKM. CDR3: CASSPLFQGGETQYF. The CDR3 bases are TGTGCCAGCAGTCCGCTTTTCCAGGGAGGGGAGACCCAGTACTTC.